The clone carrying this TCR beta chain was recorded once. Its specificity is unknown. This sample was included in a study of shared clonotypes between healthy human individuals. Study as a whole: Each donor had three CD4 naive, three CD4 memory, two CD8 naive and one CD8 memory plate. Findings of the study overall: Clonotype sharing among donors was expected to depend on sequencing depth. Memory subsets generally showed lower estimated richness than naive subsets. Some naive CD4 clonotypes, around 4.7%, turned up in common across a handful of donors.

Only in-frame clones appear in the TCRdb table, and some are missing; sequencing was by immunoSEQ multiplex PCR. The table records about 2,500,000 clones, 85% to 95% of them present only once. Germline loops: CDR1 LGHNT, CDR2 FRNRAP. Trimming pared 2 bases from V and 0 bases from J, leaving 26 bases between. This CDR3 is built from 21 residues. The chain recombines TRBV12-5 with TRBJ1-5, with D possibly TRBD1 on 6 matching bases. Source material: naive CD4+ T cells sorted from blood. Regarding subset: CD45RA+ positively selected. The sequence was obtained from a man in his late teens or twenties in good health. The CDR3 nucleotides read TGTGCTAGTGGTTTGACGGCGTGGGAGGGCAGGGGACCCCTTAGCAATCAGCCCCAGCATTTT. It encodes CASGLTAWEGRGPLSNQPQHF.